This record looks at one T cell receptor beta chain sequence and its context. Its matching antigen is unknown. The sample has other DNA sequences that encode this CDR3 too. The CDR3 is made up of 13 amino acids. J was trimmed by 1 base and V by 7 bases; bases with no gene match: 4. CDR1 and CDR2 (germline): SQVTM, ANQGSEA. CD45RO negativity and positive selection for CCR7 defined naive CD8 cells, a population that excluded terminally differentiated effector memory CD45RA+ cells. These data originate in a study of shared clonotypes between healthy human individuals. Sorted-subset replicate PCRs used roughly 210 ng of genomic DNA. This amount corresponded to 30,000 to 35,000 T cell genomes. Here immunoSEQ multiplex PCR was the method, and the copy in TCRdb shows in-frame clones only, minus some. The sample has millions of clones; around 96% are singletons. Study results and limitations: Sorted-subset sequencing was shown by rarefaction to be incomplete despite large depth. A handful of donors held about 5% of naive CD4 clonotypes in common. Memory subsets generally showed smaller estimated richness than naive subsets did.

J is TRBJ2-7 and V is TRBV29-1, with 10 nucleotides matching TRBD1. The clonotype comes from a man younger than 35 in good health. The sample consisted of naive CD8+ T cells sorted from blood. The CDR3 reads CSAGTGDSYEQYF. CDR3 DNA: TGCAGCGCCGGGACAGGGGATTCCTACGAGCAGTACTTC.